The 25 T cell receptor beta chains in this list originate from one sample, sequenced in a study of blood T cell repertoires in COVID-19. Profiling relied on immunoSEQ multiplex PCR, and the TCRdb table lists in-frame clones only, not all of them. This sample yields about 180,000 clones, of which 80% to 90% are seen a single time; about 9.7% belongs to the top ten. The material sequenced was peripheral blood. The receptors shown here come from a man over 45 with active or convalescent COVID-19.

V usage is TRBV25-1 and J usage is TRBJ1-6, with D perhaps matching TRBD1 (6 bases). Looked up from germline, CDR1 is MGHDK and CDR2 is SYGVNS. The CDR3 sequence is 14 residues long. Trimming took off 7 bases at V and 2 bases at J, with 9 bases between the two ends. CDR3 region: CASTGEPYNSPLHF. DNA of the CDR3: TGTGCCAGCACAGGGGAGCCCTATAATTCACCCCTCCACTTT.

This chain joins TRBV6-5 and TRBJ1-2, with D uncertain. V lost 7 bases and J lost 0, with 6 bases in between. Germline V lookup: CDR1 MNHEY, CDR2 SVGAGI. This CDR3 comprises 12 residues. The CDR3 bases are TGTGCCAGCACAGTCTCTAACTATGGCTACACCTTC. It encodes CASTVSNYGYTF.

The table lists this clone with a count of one. The chain employs TRBV3-1 (or the pseudogene TRBV3-2) and TRBJ2-1, with a possible D match to TRBD2 (5 bases). V lost 0 bases and J lost 1, with 10 bases in between. The CDR3 is 16 residues long. CDR1 is LGHDT, CDR2 YNNKEL, per germline (reference sequence). The CDR3 sequence: CASSQDQPGSYNEQFF. The DNA for the CDR3 is TGTGCCAGCAGCCAAGATCAACCGGGGTCCTACAATGAGCAGTTCTTC.

This clone was seen a few times. The V call is TRBV4-1, the J call TRBJ2-7; 7 nucleotides agree with TRBD1. The V and J ends lost 0 bases and 2 bases, in that order; junction bases with no gene match: 1. In germline, CDR1 is MGHRA, CDR2 YSYEKL. This CDR3 spans 14 amino acids. The DNA of the CDR3 is TGCGCCAGCAGCCAAGAAGGACAGGCCTACGAGCAGTACTTC. Its protein product is CASSQEGQAYEQYF.

V and J are TRBV2 and TRBJ2-5; tentative D call: TRBD1 (6 bases). From germline, CDR1 is SNHLY and CDR2 FYNNEI. CDR3 length: 14 residues. With 4 bases removed from V and 5 bases from J, the gap between germline ends came to 14 bases. In DNA form, the CDR3 reads TGTGCCAGCAGTGCAACAGGGCGAGGCGAGACCCAGTACTTC. Residues: CASSATGRGETQYF.

The chain carries TRBV28 and TRBJ2-7, with D possibly matching TRBD1 (5 bases). V lost 4 bases, J lost 1 base, and 11 bases lay in between. Germline CDR1 MDHEN, CDR2 SYDVKM. This CDR3 contains 14 residues. This CDR3 reads CASSSQENSYEQYF. CDR3 sequence (DNA): TGTGCCAGCAGTTCACAGGAAAATTCCTACGAGCAGTACTTC.

The chain employs TRBV28 and TRBJ1-2, with D maybe TRBD1 (6 bases). Germline assignment: CDR1 MDHEN and CDR2 SYDVKM. V lost 8 bases and J lost 4, with 26 bases in between. This CDR3 comprises 17 residues. Here the CDR3 reads CASHPWGQGPAGYGYTF. CDR3 in DNA: TGTGCCAGCCACCCCTGGGGGCAGGGTCCCGCCGGCTATGGCTACACCTTC.

The chain employs TRBV5-1 and TRBJ2-3; 7 positions agree with TRBD2. With 1 base clipped from V and 3 bases from J, the junction kept 5 bases outside the gene matches. Germline CDR1 reads SGHRS; CDR2 reads YFSETQ. This CDR3 spans 15 amino acids. The CDR3 DNA is TGCGCCAGCAGCTTGCAAGGACTAGGAACAGATACGCAGTATTTT. This sequence encodes CASSLQGLGTDTQYF.

V and J are TRBV6-5 and TRBJ1-1, with D unresolved. The ends were cut back, 2 bases at V and 1 base at J, with 8 bases in the middle. CDR1 MNHEY and CDR2 SVGAGI come from the germline V gene. The CDR3 loop spans 14 amino acids. Written as DNA, the CDR3 is TGTGCCAGCAGTTACCGCACAAAGAACACTGAAGCTTTCTTT. Translated, it gives CASSYRTKNTEAFF.

The V and J genes are TRBV23-1 and TRBJ1-3; no firm D call. TRBV23-1 is assigned to the ORF class and has an uncertain function. Deletions cut 4 bases from V and 0 bases from J, with 10 bases between. This CDR3 has 15 amino acids. CDR3 in DNA: TGCGCCAGCAGTCGCGCCCTCTGCTCTGGAAACACCATATATTTT. It translates to CASSRALCSGNTIYF.

The rearrangement joins TRBV28 to TRBJ2-5; D ambiguous. In germline, CDR1 is MDHEN, CDR2 SYDVKM. V lost 3 bases to trimming and J lost 3 bases, with 8 bases between them. There are 13 residues in the CDR3. Here the CDR3 DNA reads TGTGCCAGCAGTTTGGGCTCCAAAGAGACCCAGTACTTC. The encoded protein is CASSLGSKETQYF.

The J gene is TRBJ2-1, the V gene TRBV27; 7 bases agree with TRBD2. With 8 bases clipped from V and 4 bases from J, the junction kept 5 bases outside the gene matches. Germline assignment: CDR1 MNHEY and CDR2 SMNVEV (reference sequence). The CDR3 loop spans 13 amino acids. This CDR3 is CASSPLAYNEQFF. In DNA, the CDR3 is TGTGCCAGCTCCCCACTAGCGTACAATGAGCAGTTCTTC.

This chain connects TRBV9 to TRBJ1-4, with D perhaps matching TRBD1 (5 bases). Germline CDR1 SGDLS, CDR2 YYNGEE. Trimming shortened V by 2 bases and J by 4 bases, and 12 bases separated the two germline ends. CDR3 length: 15 residues. DNA for the CDR3: TGTGCCAGCAGCGTCGACACAGGATTTAATGAAAAACTGTTTTTT. Translated: CASSVDTGFNEKLFF. Together with reference TRBV9 and TRBJ1-4, the CDR3 gives the full variable domain: DSGVTQTPKHLITATGQRVTLRCSPRSGDLSVYWYQQSLDQGLQFLIQYYNGEERAKGNILERFSAQQFPDLHSELNLSSLELGDSALYFCASSVDTGFNEKLFFGSGTQLSVL.

The table lists this clone with a few counts. The chain employs TRBV9 and TRBJ2-7; no reliable D call. The germline V and J ends were trimmed by 1 base and 5 bases, with 10 bases remaining between them. Germline V gene lookup returns CDR1 SGDLS and CDR2 YYNGEE. The CDR3 runs 13 residues. Written as DNA, the CDR3 is TGTGCCAGCAGCGTATACCAGGATAACGAGCAGTACTTC. Translating gives CASSVYQDNEQYF. Full variable domain (remainder filled in from reference TRBV9 and TRBJ2-7): DSGVTQTPKHLITATGQRVTLRCSPRSGDLSVYWYQQSLDQGLQFLIQYYNGEERAKGNILERFSAQQFPDLHSELNLSSLELGDSALYFCASSVYQDNEQYFGPGTRLTVT.

The sample holds a few counts of this clone. The rearrangement joins TRBV7-9 to TRBJ2-1, with 9 nucleotides matching TRBD1. Trimming took 7 bases from V and 5 from J; bases not matched to a gene: 12. Germline assignment: CDR1 SEHNR and CDR2 FQNEAQ (reference sequence). The CDR3 length is 16 residues. The CDR3 spells CASIDTGTGTNNEQFF. The CDR3, as DNA: TGTGCCAGCATCGACACCGGGACAGGGACCAACAATGAGCAGTTCTTC. Looking up the rest from reference TRBV7-9 and TRBJ2-1 gives the full variable domain: DTGVSQNPRHKITKRGQNVTFRCDPISEHNRLYWYRQTLGQGPEFLTYFQNEAQLEKSRLLSDRFSAERPKGSFSTLEIQRTEQGDSAMYLCASIDTGTGTNNEQFFGPGTRLTVL.

This clone was found once. This chain links TRBV6-6 with TRBJ1-6; TRBD1 agrees at 7 bases. CDR1 and CDR2 from the germline V gene are MNHNY and SVGAGI (reference sequence). The ends lost 6 bases at V and 14 bases at J; junction bases unmatched: 19. The CDR3 has 16 amino acids. For the CDR3, the DNA is TGTGCCAGCAGCGCCGGGGACAGCTCCTCCAGGATGTCCCTCCACTTT. Translating gives CASSAGDSSSRMSLHF.

The chain links TRBV2 to TRBJ1-5, with 8 bases that match TRBD1. V trimming: 6 bases; J trimming: 1 base; junction bases outside the gene matches: 8. CDR1 and CDR2 (germline): SNHLY, FYNNEI. The CDR3 covers 16 residues. The CDR3 loop reads CASRLLGQGSNQPQHF. For the CDR3, the DNA is TGTGCCAGCAGACTTCTAGGACAGGGAAGCAATCAGCCCCAGCATTTT. Filled out from reference TRBV2 and TRBJ1-5, the complete variable domain reads EPEVTQTPSHQVTQMGQEVILRCVPISNHLYFYWYRQILGQKVEFLVSFYNNEISEKSEIFDDQFSVERPDGSNFTLKIRSTKLEDSAMYFCASRLLGQGSNQPQHFGDGTRLSIL.

V and J are TRBV11-2 and TRBJ2-7; 7 bases are a match to TRBD1. J was trimmed by 0 bases and V by 5 bases; bases with no gene match: 7. The CDR3 is 15 amino acids. The germline V gene has CDR1 SGHAT and CDR2 FQNNGV. CDR3 loop: CASSAVTGDSYEQYF. CDR3 in DNA: TGTGCCAGCAGCGCAGTAACAGGGGACTCCTACGAGCAGTACTTC.

This chain joins TRBV3-1 (or the pseudogene TRBV3-2) and TRBJ2-3, with D maybe TRBD1 (6 bases). This CDR3 region has 13 residues. Trimming took 3 bases from V and 8 from J, leaving 12 bases between them. Germline V lookup: CDR1 LGHDT, CDR2 YNNKEL (reference sequence). Here the CDR3 DNA reads TGTGCCAGCAGCCAGGCGGACAGTCTTACGCAGTATTTT. The encoded protein is CASSQADSLTQYF.

The chain recombines TRBV2 with TRBJ1-6; 9 bases are shared with TRBD1. The V segment lost 6 bases and the J segment 12 bases; nucleotides outside the gene matches: 9. The CDR3 runs to 14 residues. Germline V gene data show CDR1 as SNHLY and CDR2 as FYNNEI. DNA of the CDR3: TGTGCCAGCAGCGAGGACAGGGGAGCTATACCCCTCCACTTT. Translation gives CASSEDRGAIPLHF.

CDR3 DNA: TGTGCCAGCAGCCAATGGGCAGGGGTCTATGGCTACACCTTC. Translated, it gives CASSQWAGVYGYTF. J is TRBJ1-2 and V is TRBV14, with a possible D match to TRBD1 (6 bases). Germline assignment: CDR1 SGHDN and CDR2 FVKESK. This CDR3 has 14 amino acids. V shed 2 bases and J shed 4 bases, with 11 bases lying between them.

V and J are TRBV18 and TRBJ2-7, with 9 bases aligning to TRBD2. CDR1 KGHSH and CDR2 LQKENI come from the germline V gene. After removal of 0 bases from V and 2 bases from J, the junction contained 2 bases not matched to a gene. This CDR3 contains 15 residues. The CDR3 protein is CASSPPTSGPYEQYF. The CDR3 region has the DNA TGTGCCAGCTCACCACCGACTAGCGGCCCCTACGAGCAGTACTTC.

This chain connects TRBV4-2 to TRBJ2-7; tentative D call: TRBD2 (5 bases). V dropped 0 bases and J dropped 1 base, with 10 bases sitting between them. The CDR3 runs 15 residues. The germline CDR1 and CDR2 sequences are LGHNA and YNFKEQ. The CDR3 DNA reads as TGTGCCAGCAGCCAAGATGAGGCGGGTTCCTACGAGCAGTACTTC. It encodes CASSQDEAGSYEQYF.

The gene calls are TRBV9 and TRBJ1-2; tentatively, D is TRBD1 (6 bases). From germline, CDR1 is SGDLS and CDR2 YYNGEE. This CDR3 region has 14 residues. V lost 9 bases and J 5 bases, leaving 20 bases between the germline ends. Written as DNA, the CDR3 is TGTGCCACCACTCCGGACCAGGGGCCATATGGCTACACCTTC. Protein: CATTPDQGPYGYTF.

Only a few counts were recorded for this clone. The genes are TRBV6-5 and TRBJ1-1; 7 positions agree with TRBD1. The CDR3 spans 12 residues. Trimming at V came to 7 bases and at J to 5 bases, leaving 4 bases not matched to a gene. Germline V lookup: CDR1 MNHEY, CDR2 SVGAGI. The CDR3 bases are TGTGCCAGCATGGAGGGGGCAACTGAAGCTTTCTTT. It translates to CASMEGATEAFF.